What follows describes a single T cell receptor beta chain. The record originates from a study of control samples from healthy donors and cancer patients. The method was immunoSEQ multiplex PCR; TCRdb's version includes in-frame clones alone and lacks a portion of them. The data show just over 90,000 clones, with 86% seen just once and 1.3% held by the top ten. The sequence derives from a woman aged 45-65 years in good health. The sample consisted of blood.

For the CDR3, the DNA is TGCGCCAGCAGCCTAGGAACAGGGGCTGAAGCTTTCTTT. Protein: CASSLGTGAEAFF. The rearrangement links TRBV4-1 to TRBJ1-1; 7 bases are a match to TRBD1. This CDR3 has 13 amino acids. Germline CDR1 and CDR2: MGHRA and YSYEKL. The V gene end was trimmed by 4 bases and the J gene end by 6 bases; junction bases not matched to a gene: 5.